This entry is about one T cell receptor beta chain. Its specificity is not known. CDR1 MNHEY and CDR2 SVGEGT come from the germline V gene. Deletions cut 2 bases from V and 12 bases from J, with 17 bases between. The length of the CDR3 is 14 residues. TCRdb called the reads again in MiXCR, with one record for every CDR3 protein. The table records about 500,000 distinct CDR3 sequences, 33% of them present only once. This record belongs to a study of T cell repertoires in cytomegalovirus infection. Study-wide context: Recently identified HLA-C-restricted CMV epitopes and well-studied HLA-B-restricted CMV epitopes were used by the study.

Study-wide results and caveats: The response measured ex vivo was dominated by TCR beta clonotypes (HLA-C-restricted and CMV-specific).

The rearrangement joins TRBV6-2 or TRBV6-3 to TRBJ2-1; D perhaps matches TRBD2 (6 bases). The sample in question was cultured PBMCs, obtained from culture after CMV antigen stimulation. The receptor was derived from a human donor in good health (CMV status not recorded). Some clones in this sample may be carry-over from other donors' samples. CDR3 sequence reads: CASSYPPPRAGQFF. DNA for the CDR3: TGTGCCAGCAGTTACCCCCCCCCTAGAGCGGGGCAGTTCTTC.